The rows below give T cell receptor beta chains drawn from one sample of a study of CD8 T cells in ankylosing spondylitis. One entry per CDR3 protein results from TCRdb running MiXCR on the 5' RACE reads. The table has roughly 670,000 distinct CDR3 sequences, roughly 19% seen once. The specimen sequenced was blood, either unsorted or a sorted T cell fraction (not recorded which). Receptor source: a male donor with ankylosing spondylitis. CDR3s leave out the opening cysteine and the closing phenylalanine or tryptophan.

V	J	CDR3
TRBV9	TRBJ1-4	ASSFGTTNEKLF
TRBV7-9	TRBJ2-7	ASGTNGTETIEQY
TRBV7-8	TRBJ2-5	ASSLGLTRETQY
TRBV7-2	TRBJ1-1	ASSSGGTEAF
TRBV12-3/TRBV12-4	TRBJ1-5	ASVSGNQPQH
TRBV5-1	TRBJ2-3	ASSLWQGPGTDTQY
TRBV5-1	TRBJ2-7	ASSFPQGKSSYEQY
TRBV20-1	TRBJ2-2	SARGSRNTGELF
TRBV28	TRBJ1-5	ASTLDRVVNQPQH
TRBV5-5	TRBJ1-5	ASSSHVQPQH
TRBV29-1	TRBJ2-1	SVDPGQGGYNEQF
TRBV6-2/TRBV6-3	TRBJ2-3	ASSYVGVVTDTQY
TRBV27	TRBJ2-7	ASRTGQGGSYEQY
TRBV12-3/TRBV12-4	TRBJ1-2	ASSPGTGKVNGYT
TRBV6-1	TRBJ2-5	AGRPGSETQY
TRBV9	TRBJ1-1	ASSVGGGGAGTEAF
TRBV7-9	TRBJ2-1	ASSLGGLADYNEQF
TRBV7-9	TRBJ2-2	ASSLPPGHANTGELF
TRBV6-5	TRBJ1-2	ASSYGGGGGGYGYT
TRBV25-1	TRBJ1-6	ASSVGDRNNSPLH
TRBV28	TRBJ2-5	ASSPDSVLGGKTQY
TRBV7-9	TRBJ2-1	ASSRPGSSYNEQF
TRBV12-3/TRBV12-4	TRBJ1-1	ASTVGTGLDEAF
TRBV4-2	TRBJ1-1	ASSHRDRLNTEAF
TRBV20-1	TRBJ2-1	SAGTSGGSYNEQF
TRBV12-3/TRBV12-4	TRBJ2-5	ASSSDSQVQETQY
TRBV25-1	TRBJ1-5	ASSEWEGLPQH
TRBV7-2	TRBJ1-1	ASSLMVSRPEAF
TRBV6-1	TRBJ1-1	ASKGQALNTEAF
TRBV5-1	TRBJ2-5	ASSFNYFQETQY
TRBV3-1	TRBJ2-2	ASSRGDRDTGELF
TRBV5-6	TRBJ2-4	ASSSRDRGNIQY
TRBV29-1	TRBJ1-1	SVYDSMNTEAF
TRBV9	TRBJ2-1	ASSTSGGGSYNEQF
TRBV5-1	TRBJ1-2	ASSLSRTGMGGYT
TRBV19	TRBJ1-5	ASRDRRVSNQPQH
TRBV6-2/TRBV6-3	TRBJ2-7	ASSPTGREGYEQY
TRBV12-3/TRBV12-4	TRBJ2-3	ASSSFTNTQY
TRBV7-3	TRBJ2-1	ASSLRPAGAPSSYNEQF
TRBV7-9	TRBJ2-7	ASSLAASTLEQY
TRBV20-1	TRBJ2-2	SAVAGATGELF